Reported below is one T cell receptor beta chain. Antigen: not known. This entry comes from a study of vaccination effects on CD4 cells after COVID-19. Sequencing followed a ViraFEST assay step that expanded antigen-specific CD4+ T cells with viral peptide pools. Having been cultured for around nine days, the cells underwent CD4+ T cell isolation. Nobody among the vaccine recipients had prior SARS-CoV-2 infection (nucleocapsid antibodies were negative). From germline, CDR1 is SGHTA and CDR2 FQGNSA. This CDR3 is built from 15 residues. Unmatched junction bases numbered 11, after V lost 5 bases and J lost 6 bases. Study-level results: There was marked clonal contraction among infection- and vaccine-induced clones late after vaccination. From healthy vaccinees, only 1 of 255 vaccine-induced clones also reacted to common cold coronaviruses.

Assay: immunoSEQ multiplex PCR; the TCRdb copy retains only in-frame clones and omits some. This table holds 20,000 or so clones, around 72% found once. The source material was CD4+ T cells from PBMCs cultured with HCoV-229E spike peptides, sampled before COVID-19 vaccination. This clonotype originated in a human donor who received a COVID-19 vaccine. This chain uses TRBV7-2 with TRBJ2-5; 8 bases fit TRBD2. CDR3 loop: CASSPGGLARQTQYF. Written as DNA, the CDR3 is TGTGCCAGCAGCCCGGGGGGGCTAGCGAGGCAGACCCAGTACTTC. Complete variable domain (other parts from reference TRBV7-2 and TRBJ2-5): GAGVSQSPSNKVTEKGKDVELRCDPISGHTALYWYRQSLGQGLEFLIYFQGNSAPDKSGLPSDRFSAERTGGSVSTLTIQRTQQEDSAVYLCASSPGGLARQTQYFGPGTRLLVL.